These T cell receptor beta chains were read from a single sample in a study of early T cells in non-severe SARS-CoV-2 infection. TCRdb processed the 5' RACE reads anew with MiXCR; each CDR3 protein has one entry. The table shows some 49,000 distinct CDR3 sequences, with 12% occurring only once. Sequencing input: whole blood. The source of these receptors is an adult who was a healthcare worker with PCR-confirmed SARS-CoV-2 infection or an uninfected control (not recorded which). Each CDR3 is given with its conserved first and last residue. Each record gives: clone size, J gene, V gene, D gene, CDR3 DNA, CDR3 protein. D genes are given only for firm matches. Only part of the rows carry a size: once, few, many, or a class if the clone is expanded.

clone_size: few
j_call: TRBJ2-3
v_call: TRBV12-3/TRBV12-4
d_call: TRBD2
cdr3_nt: TGTGCCAGCAGTGGTCGGACTAGAGGCACAGATACGCAGTATTTT
cdr3_aa: CASSGRTRGTDTQYF

clone_size: many
j_call: TRBJ1-1
v_call: TRBV5-4
d_call: NA
cdr3_nt: TGTGCCAGCATGGCGGGGTTGAACACTGAAGCTTTCTTT
cdr3_aa: CASMAGLNTEAFF

clone_size: NA
j_call: TRBJ2-2
v_call: TRBV19
d_call: NA
cdr3_nt: TGTGCCAGTAGTATCGCCGCGAACACCGGGGAGCTGTTTTTT
cdr3_aa: CASSIAANTGELFF

clone_size: NA
j_call: TRBJ2-1
v_call: TRBV19
d_call: TRBD2
cdr3_nt: TGTGCCAGTAGTATCGCGGGAGAAGCCTACAATGAGCAGTTCTTC
cdr3_aa: CASSIAGEAYNEQFF

clone_size: NA
j_call: TRBJ2-3
v_call: TRBV7-2
d_call: NA
cdr3_nt: TGTGCCAGCAGCTTCAGGGGTAGGGACACAGATACGCAGTATTTT
cdr3_aa: CASSFRGRDTDTQYF

clone_size: many
j_call: TRBJ2-5
v_call: TRBV20-1
d_call: NA
cdr3_nt: TGCTCCGCCCTCCCAGAGACCCAGTACTTC
cdr3_aa: CSALPETQYF

clone_size: few
j_call: TRBJ1-1
v_call: TRBV27
d_call: NA
cdr3_nt: TGTGCCAGCAGTTTAGGGCTCACGGCTGAAGCTTTCTTT
cdr3_aa: CASSLGLTAEAFF

clone_size: NA
j_call: TRBJ2-7
v_call: TRBV20-1
d_call: NA
cdr3_nt: TGCAGTGCTAGAGATTGGGAGTCCTACGAGCAGTACTTC
cdr3_aa: CSARDWESYEQYF

clone_size: NA
j_call: TRBJ2-7
v_call: TRBV3-1
d_call: NA
cdr3_nt: TGTGCCAGCAGCCAAGGACTCAGAGCCTACGAGCAGTACTTC
cdr3_aa: CASSQGLRAYEQYF

clone_size: NA
j_call: TRBJ1-5
v_call: TRBV6-6
d_call: NA
cdr3_nt: TGTGCCAGCAGTTACGAGGGGGGGGCCGGCAATCAGCCCCAGCATTTT
cdr3_aa: CASSYEGGAGNQPQHF

clone_size: few
j_call: TRBJ1-6
v_call: TRBV7-6
d_call: NA
cdr3_nt: TGTGCCAGCAGCTTAACGGGGAGGGCTTTCCATAATTCACCCCTCCACTTT
cdr3_aa: CASSLTGRAFHNSPLHF

clone_size: few
j_call: TRBJ2-7
v_call: TRBV2
d_call: NA
cdr3_nt: TGTGCCAGCAGTGAAGCCCCCCCCGAGCAGTACTTC
cdr3_aa: CASSEAPPEQYF

clone_size: NA
j_call: TRBJ2-7
v_call: TRBV19
d_call: NA
cdr3_nt: TGTGCCAGTAGTATAGGTGGACTGACCTACGAGCAGTACTTC
cdr3_aa: CASSIGGLTYEQYF

clone_size: NA
j_call: TRBJ2-7
v_call: TRBV29-1
d_call: NA
cdr3_nt: TGCAGCGTTGACTCCGGGGGGCCTCACGAGCAGTACTTC
cdr3_aa: CSVDSGGPHEQYF

clone_size: NA
j_call: TRBJ1-2
v_call: TRBV3-1
d_call: TRBD1
cdr3_nt: TGTGCCAGCAAGGAGACAGGGTCCGCCTATGGCTACACCTTC
cdr3_aa: CASKETGSAYGYTF

clone_size: many
j_call: TRBJ1-1
v_call: TRBV28
d_call: NA
cdr3_nt: TGTGCCAGCAGCCGGAGGTACACTGAAGCTTTCTTT
cdr3_aa: CASSRRYTEAFF

clone_size: few
j_call: TRBJ2-1
v_call: TRBV6-5
d_call: TRBD1
cdr3_nt: TGTGCCAGCAGTCTACAGGGGGCGCGGAATGAGCAGTTCTTC
cdr3_aa: CASSLQGARNEQFF

clone_size: many
j_call: TRBJ1-2
v_call: TRBV12-3/TRBV12-4
d_call: NA
cdr3_nt: TGTGCCAGCACCCCGGGAGGCGATGGCTACACCTTC
cdr3_aa: CASTPGGDGYTF

clone_size: few
j_call: TRBJ2-1
v_call: TRBV6-1
d_call: NA
cdr3_nt: TGTGCCAGCAGCCCTAGGGCGTCTATCAATGAGCAGTTCTTC
cdr3_aa: CASSPRASINEQFF

clone_size: NA
j_call: TRBJ2-6
v_call: TRBV7-2
d_call: TRBD2
cdr3_nt: TGTGCCAGCAGGAGCAGACTAGCGGGAAGCTCTGGGGCCAACGTCCTGACTTTC
cdr3_aa: CASRSRLAGSSGANVLTF

clone_size: many
j_call: TRBJ2-1
v_call: TRBV29-1
d_call: NA
cdr3_nt: TGCAGCGTTGACGGGACTCCTTCGATGGAGCAGTTCTTC
cdr3_aa: CSVDGTPSMEQFF

clone_size: NA
j_call: TRBJ1-1
v_call: TRBV6-6
d_call: NA
cdr3_nt: TGTGCCACCGCCGGGACACCAAACACTGAAGCTTTCTTT
cdr3_aa: CATAGTPNTEAFF

clone_size: NA
j_call: TRBJ2-7
v_call: TRBV5-1
d_call: NA
cdr3_nt: TGCGCCAGCAGCTTAGGACCTCTATACGAGCAGTACTTC
cdr3_aa: CASSLGPLYEQYF

clone_size: few
j_call: TRBJ2-5
v_call: TRBV19
d_call: NA
cdr3_nt: TGTGCCAGTAGTATAGGCGGACCACAAGAGACCCAGTACTTC
cdr3_aa: CASSIGGPQETQYF

clone_size: NA
j_call: TRBJ1-1
v_call: TRBV2
d_call: NA
cdr3_nt: TGTGCCAGCAGTGCCGACCAAAACACTGAAGCTTTCTTT
cdr3_aa: CASSADQNTEAFF

clone_size: NA
j_call: TRBJ1-5
v_call: TRBV28
d_call: NA
cdr3_nt: TGTGCCAGCAGTTCCGATTCGGGGTATAGCAATCAGCCCCAGCATTTT
cdr3_aa: CASSSDSGYSNQPQHF

clone_size: few
j_call: TRBJ1-4
v_call: TRBV27
d_call: NA
cdr3_nt: TGTGCCAGCAGTTTATGGGGGGGAACTAATGAAAAACTGTTTTTT
cdr3_aa: CASSLWGGTNEKLFF

clone_size: few
j_call: TRBJ1-1
v_call: TRBV29-1
d_call: NA
cdr3_nt: TGCAGCCTAAGGGGGGACCAGAGCACTGAAGCTTTCTTT
cdr3_aa: CSLRGDQSTEAFF

clone_size: NA
j_call: TRBJ2-3
v_call: TRBV9
d_call: NA
cdr3_nt: TGTGCCAGCAGCCAGGGAGGAGGGGACCGTCAAAATACGCAGTATTTT
cdr3_aa: CASSQGGGDRQNTQYF

clone_size: few
j_call: TRBJ2-3
v_call: TRBV7-3
d_call: TRBD2
cdr3_nt: TGTGCCAGCAGCTTCGGGACTAGCGGGAGAGTGGCTGGCACAGATACGCAGTATTTT
cdr3_aa: CASSFGTSGRVAGTDTQYF

clone_size: many
j_call: TRBJ1-1
v_call: TRBV7-9
d_call: NA
cdr3_nt: TGTGCCAGCAGGCGTCAAGGGACTGAAGCTTTCTTT
cdr3_aa: CASRRQGTEAFF

clone_size: NA
j_call: TRBJ2-7
v_call: TRBV9
d_call: NA
cdr3_nt: TGTGCCAGCAGCGTTGAGTCAAGGCCTACCTACGAGCAGTACTTC
cdr3_aa: CASSVESRPTYEQYF

clone_size: NA
j_call: TRBJ2-1
v_call: TRBV15
d_call: NA
cdr3_nt: TGTGCCACCAGCAGAGAGGCGACAGATGACAATGAGCAGTTCTTC
cdr3_aa: CATSREATDDNEQFF

clone_size: NA
j_call: TRBJ2-7
v_call: TRBV28
d_call: NA
cdr3_nt: TGTGCCAGCAGTAGACCGGCGACCCCGGCGCCCTACGAGCAGTACTTC
cdr3_aa: CASSRPATPAPYEQYF

clone_size: many
j_call: TRBJ1-5
v_call: TRBV7-3
d_call: NA
cdr3_nt: TGTGCCAGCAGCAGGGCCAGGGTGAGCCAGCCCCAGCATTTT
cdr3_aa: CASSRARVSQPQHF

clone_size: many
j_call: TRBJ2-5
v_call: TRBV15
d_call: NA
cdr3_nt: TGTGCCACCAGCAGCACAGGGGGAGGGCAGACCCAGTACTTC
cdr3_aa: CATSSTGGGQTQYF